This paragraph covers one T cell receptor (beta chain) sequence. Its target is unknown. This specimen comes from a study of cytomegalovirus exposure and HLA in healthy donors. The PCR used 60 Vbeta and 13 Jbeta primers. Measured with immunoSEQ multiplex PCR; TCRdb has only the in-frame clones, and not every one. The sample lists approximately 210,000 clones; 77% were seen once. Whole-study findings and limits: With further analysis later on, most CMV-associated TCR beta chains appeared HLA-restricted.

The CDR3 is 16 residues long. CDR1 and CDR2 (germline): SGHTA, FQGTGA. V was pared by 2 bases and J by 4 bases, with 16 bases between. Sequenced material: PBMCs. The chain is built from TRBV7-3 and TRBJ2-3; tentative D call: TRBD1 (5 bases). The origin of this receptor is a woman aged 25 to 39 in good health and CMV-seropositive. CDR3 region: CASSLRGQGTADTQYF. Written as DNA, the CDR3 is TGTGCCAGCAGCTTACGCGGTCAGGGAACGGCAGATACGCAGTATTTT.